This T cell receptor beta chain is drawn from a study of technical replicates of blood from a few donors (dated by TCRdb to between 2016 and 2019). Library construction relied on the immunoSEQ multiplex PCR assay. The clones in this table, taken by TCRdb from immuneACCESS, are in-frame only. Not every clone is retained; where verified, under half of the shortfall comes from an unresolved V gene, and the cause of the rest is unknown. Within this sample are about 80,000 clones, with roughly nine tenths of them counted one time only. The ten most abundant clones make up approximately 0.39% of the sample. A remark on this clone: The specificity of this receptor is unknown. Within one base of it there is no much larger clone, and no base qualities were kept.

V loses 4 bases, J loses 7 bases, and the germline ends lie 11 bases apart. From the cysteine through the phenylalanine, the CDR3 covers 13 amino acids. Only the CDR3 region is kept as DNA, spanning 39 bases read in frame from base 1. The germline V gene yields SGHTA for CDR1 and FQGNSA for CDR2. Rearrangement joined TRBV7-2 to TRBJ2-1; matching of 5 bases hints at TRBD2 as the D gene. Sequenced material: T cells isolated from PBMCs. The clonotype originates from a human donor in good health. The bases read TGTGCCAGCAGCTCCGGGGTCCCGAATGAGCAGTTCTTC. It translates to CASSSGVPNEQFF. Beyond the CDR3, the reference TRBV7-2 and TRBJ2-1 genes provide the residues; the full variable domain reads: GAGVSQSPSNKVTEKGKDVELRCDPISGHTALYWYRQSLGQGLEFLIYFQGNSAPDKSGLPSDRFSAERTGGSVSTLTIQRTQQEDSAVYLCASSSGVPNEQFFGPGTRLTVL.